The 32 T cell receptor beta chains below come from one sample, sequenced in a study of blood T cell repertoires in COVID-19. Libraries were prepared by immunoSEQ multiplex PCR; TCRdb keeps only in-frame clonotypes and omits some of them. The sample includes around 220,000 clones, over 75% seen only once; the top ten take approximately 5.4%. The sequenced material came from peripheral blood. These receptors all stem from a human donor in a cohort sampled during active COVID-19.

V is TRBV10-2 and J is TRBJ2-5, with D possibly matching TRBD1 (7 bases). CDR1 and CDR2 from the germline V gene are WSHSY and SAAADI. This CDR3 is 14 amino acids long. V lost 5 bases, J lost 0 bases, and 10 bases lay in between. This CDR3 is CASSPGGYQETQYF. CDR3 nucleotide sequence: TGCGCCAGCAGTCCAGGGGGGTACCAAGAGACCCAGTACTTC.

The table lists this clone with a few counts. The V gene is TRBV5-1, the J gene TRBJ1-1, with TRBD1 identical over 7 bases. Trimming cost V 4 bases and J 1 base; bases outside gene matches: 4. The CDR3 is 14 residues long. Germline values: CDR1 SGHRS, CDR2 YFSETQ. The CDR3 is CASSPGTANTEAFF. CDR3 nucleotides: TGCGCCAGCAGCCCCGGGACAGCGAACACTGAAGCTTTCTTT.

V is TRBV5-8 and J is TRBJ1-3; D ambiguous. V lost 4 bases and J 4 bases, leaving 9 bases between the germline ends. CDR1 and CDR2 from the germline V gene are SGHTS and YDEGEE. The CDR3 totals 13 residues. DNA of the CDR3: TGTGCCAGCAGCCCGGACTGGGGAAACACCATATATTTT. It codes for CASSPDWGNTIYF.

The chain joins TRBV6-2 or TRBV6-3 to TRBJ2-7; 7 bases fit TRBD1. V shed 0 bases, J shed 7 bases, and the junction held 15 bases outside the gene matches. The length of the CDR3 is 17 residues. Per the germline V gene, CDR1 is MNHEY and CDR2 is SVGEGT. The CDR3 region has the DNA TGTGCCAGCAGTTACTCCGTCCAGGGGGACCCCAATACTGAGCAGTACTTC. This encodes CASSYSVQGDPNTEQYF.

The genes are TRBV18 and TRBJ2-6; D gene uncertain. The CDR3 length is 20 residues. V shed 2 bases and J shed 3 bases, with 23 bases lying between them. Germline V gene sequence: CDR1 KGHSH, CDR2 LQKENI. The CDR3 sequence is CASSPNLGGSSRGGANVLTF. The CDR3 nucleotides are TGTGCCAGCTCACCAAATCTCGGCGGCTCATCAAGAGGTGGGGCCAACGTCCTGACTTTC.

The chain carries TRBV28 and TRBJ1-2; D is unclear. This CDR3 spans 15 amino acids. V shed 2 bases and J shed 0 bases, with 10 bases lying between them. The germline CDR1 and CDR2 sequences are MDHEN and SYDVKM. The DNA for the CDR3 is TGTGCCAGCAGTTTAGGCAGGCCGACTAACTATGGCTACACCTTC. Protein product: CASSLGRPTNYGYTF.

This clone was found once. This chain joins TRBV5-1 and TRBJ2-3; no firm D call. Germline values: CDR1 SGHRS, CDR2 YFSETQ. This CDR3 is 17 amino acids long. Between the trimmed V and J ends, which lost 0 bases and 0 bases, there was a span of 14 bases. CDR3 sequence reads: CASSLGMGRISTDTQYF. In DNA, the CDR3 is TGCGCCAGCAGCTTGGGTATGGGCCGGATTAGCACAGATACGCAGTATTTT.

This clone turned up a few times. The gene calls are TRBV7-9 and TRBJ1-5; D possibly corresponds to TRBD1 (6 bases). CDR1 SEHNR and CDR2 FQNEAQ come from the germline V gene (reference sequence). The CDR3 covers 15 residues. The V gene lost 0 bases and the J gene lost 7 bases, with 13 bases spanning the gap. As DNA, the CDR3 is TGTGCCAGCAGCTTAGCTGGGGGCGCGTCCCAGCCCCAGCATTTT. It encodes CASSLAGGASQPQHF.

CDR3 nucleotide sequence: TGCGCCAGCAGGCGGGACAGTGACCTCTCCTACGAGCAGTACTTC. Translation: CASRRDSDLSYEQYF. This chain connects TRBV10-2 to TRBJ2-7, with D possibly being TRBD1 (7 bases). Germline lookup yields CDR1 WSHSY and CDR2 SAAADI. This CDR3 is 15 amino acids long. The V end lost 6 bases, the J end lost 0 bases, and 15 bases lay between the germline ends.

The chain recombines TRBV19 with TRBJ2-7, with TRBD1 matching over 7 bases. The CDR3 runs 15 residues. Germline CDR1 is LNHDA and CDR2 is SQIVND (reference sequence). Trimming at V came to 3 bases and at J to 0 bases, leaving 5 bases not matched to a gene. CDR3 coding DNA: TGTGCCAGTAGTATCGGACAGGCCAGCTCCTACGAGCAGTACTTC. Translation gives CASSIGQASSYEQYF. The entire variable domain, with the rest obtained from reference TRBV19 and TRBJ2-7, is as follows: DGGITQSPKYLFRKEGQNVTLSCEQNLNHDAMYWYRQDPGQGLRLIYYSQIVNDFQKGDIAEGYSVSREKKESFPLTVTSAQKNPTAFYLCASSIGQASSYEQYFGPGTRLTVT.

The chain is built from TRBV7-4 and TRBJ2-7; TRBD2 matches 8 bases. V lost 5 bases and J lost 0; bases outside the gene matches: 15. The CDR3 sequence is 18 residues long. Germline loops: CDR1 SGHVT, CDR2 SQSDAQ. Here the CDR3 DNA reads TGTGCCAGCAGCCCCGGGGGGGGACGGCAGATGAGCTCCTACGAGCAGTACTTC. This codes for CASSPGGGRQMSSYEQYF.

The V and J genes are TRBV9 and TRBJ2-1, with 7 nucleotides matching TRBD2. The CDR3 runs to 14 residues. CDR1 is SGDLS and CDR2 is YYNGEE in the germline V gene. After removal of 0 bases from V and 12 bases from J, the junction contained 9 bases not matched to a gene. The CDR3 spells CASSVAGGSGGQFF. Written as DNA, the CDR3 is TGTGCCAGCAGCGTAGCGGGAGGCTCGGGTGGGCAGTTCTTC. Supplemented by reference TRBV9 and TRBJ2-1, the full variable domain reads DSGVTQTPKHLITATGQRVTLRCSPRSGDLSVYWYQQSLDQGLQFLIQYYNGEERAKGNILERFSAQQFPDLHSELNLSSLELGDSALYFCASSVAGGSGGQFFGPGTRLTVL.

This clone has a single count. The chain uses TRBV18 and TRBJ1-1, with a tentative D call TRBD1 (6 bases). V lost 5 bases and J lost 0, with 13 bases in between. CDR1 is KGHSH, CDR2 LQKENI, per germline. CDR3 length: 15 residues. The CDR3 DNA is TGTGCCAGCTCAACTCTACAGGGCCTGAACACTGAAGCTTTCTTT. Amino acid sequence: CASSTLQGLNTEAFF.

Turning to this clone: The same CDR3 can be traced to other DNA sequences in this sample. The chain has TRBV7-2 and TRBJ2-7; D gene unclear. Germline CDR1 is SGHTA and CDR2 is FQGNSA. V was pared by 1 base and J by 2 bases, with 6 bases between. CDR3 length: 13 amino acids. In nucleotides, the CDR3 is TGTGCCAGCAGCTTAGGAGGCCCCTACGAGCAGTACTTC. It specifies CASSLGGPYEQYF.

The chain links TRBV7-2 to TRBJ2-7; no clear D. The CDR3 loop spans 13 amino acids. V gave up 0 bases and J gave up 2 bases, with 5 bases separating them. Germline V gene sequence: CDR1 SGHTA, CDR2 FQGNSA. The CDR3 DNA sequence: TGTGCCAGCAGCTTAGCCCGAGCCTACGAGCAGTACTTC. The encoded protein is CASSLARAYEQYF.

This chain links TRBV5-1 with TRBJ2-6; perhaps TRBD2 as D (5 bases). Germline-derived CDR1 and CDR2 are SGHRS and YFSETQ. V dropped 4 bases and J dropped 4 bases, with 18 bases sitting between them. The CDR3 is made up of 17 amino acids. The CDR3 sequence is CASSSGSRASGANVLTF. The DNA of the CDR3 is TGCGCCAGCAGCAGTGGGAGTAGGGCTTCCGGGGCCAACGTCCTGACTTTC.

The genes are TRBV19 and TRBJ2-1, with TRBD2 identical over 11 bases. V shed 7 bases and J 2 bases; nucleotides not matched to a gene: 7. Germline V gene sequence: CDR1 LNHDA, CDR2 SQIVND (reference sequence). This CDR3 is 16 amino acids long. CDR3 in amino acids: CASTPVAGGAYNEQFF. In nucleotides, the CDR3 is TGTGCCAGTACCCCGGTAGCGGGAGGGGCCTACAATGAGCAGTTCTTC.

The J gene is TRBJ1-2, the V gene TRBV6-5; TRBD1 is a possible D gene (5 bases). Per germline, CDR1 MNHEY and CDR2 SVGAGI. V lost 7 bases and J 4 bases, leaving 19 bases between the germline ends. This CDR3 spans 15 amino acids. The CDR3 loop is CASIVGPDRFYGYTF. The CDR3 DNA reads TGTGCCAGCATAGTGGGGCCGGACCGATTCTATGGCTACACCTTC.

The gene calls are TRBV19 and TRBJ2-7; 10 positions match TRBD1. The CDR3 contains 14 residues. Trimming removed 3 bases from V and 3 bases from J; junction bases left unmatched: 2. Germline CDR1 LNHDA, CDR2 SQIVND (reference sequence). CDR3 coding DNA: TGTGCCAGTAGTATCGGGGACAGGGGCTACGAGCAGTACTTC. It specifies CASSIGDRGYEQYF.

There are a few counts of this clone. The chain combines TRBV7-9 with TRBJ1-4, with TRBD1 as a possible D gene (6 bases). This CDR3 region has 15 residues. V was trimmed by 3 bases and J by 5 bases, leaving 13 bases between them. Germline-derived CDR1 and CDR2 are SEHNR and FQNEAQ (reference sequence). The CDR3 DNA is TGTGCCAGCAGCTTTACAGGGTCGTCCAATGAAAAACTGTTTTTT. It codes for CASSFTGSSNEKLFF.

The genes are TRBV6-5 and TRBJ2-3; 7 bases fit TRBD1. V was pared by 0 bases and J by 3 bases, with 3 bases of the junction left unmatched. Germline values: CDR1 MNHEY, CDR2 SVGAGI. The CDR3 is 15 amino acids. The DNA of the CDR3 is TGTGCCAGCAGTTACTCGGGACAGTTAACAGATACGCAGTATTTT. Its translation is CASSYSGQLTDTQYF.

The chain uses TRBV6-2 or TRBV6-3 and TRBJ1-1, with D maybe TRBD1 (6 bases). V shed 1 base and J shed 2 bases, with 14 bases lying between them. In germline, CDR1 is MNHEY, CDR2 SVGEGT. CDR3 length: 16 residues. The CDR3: CASSYYPGTLNTEAFF. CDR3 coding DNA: TGTGCCAGCAGTTACTACCCAGGGACACTCAACACTGAAGCTTTCTTT.

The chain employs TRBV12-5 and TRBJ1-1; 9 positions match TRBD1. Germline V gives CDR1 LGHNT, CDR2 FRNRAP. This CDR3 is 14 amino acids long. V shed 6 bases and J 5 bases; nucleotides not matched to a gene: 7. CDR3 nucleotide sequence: TGTGCTAGTGGGCGACAGGGGGGAAGGACTGAAGCTTTCTTT. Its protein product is CASGRQGGRTEAFF.

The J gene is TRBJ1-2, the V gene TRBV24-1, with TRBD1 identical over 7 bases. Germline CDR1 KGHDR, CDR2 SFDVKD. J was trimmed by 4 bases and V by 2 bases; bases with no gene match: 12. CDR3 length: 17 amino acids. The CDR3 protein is CATSDSSLQGSTYGYTF. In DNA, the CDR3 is TGTGCCACCAGTGATTCATCCCTACAGGGGTCTACCTATGGCTACACCTTC.

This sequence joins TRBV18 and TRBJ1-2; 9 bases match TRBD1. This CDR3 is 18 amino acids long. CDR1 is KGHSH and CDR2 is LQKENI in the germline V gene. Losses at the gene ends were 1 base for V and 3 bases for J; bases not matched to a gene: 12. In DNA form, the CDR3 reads TGTGCCAGCTCACCACGACCCAACAGGGGGCGGTCTGACTATGGCTACACCTTC. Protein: CASSPRPNRGRSDYGYTF. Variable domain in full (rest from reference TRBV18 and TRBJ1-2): NAGVMQNPRHLVRRRGQEARLRCSPMKGHSHVYWYRQLPEEGLKFMVYLQKENIIDESGMPKERFSAEFPKEGPSILRIQQVVRGDSAAYFCASSPRPNRGRSDYGYTFGSGTRLTVV.

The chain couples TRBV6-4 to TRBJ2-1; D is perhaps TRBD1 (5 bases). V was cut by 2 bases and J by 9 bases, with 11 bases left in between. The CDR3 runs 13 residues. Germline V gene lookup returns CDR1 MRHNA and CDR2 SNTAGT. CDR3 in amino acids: CASSDNRGREQFF. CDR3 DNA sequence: TGTGCCAGCAGTGACAATAGGGGCCGTGAGCAGTTCTTC.

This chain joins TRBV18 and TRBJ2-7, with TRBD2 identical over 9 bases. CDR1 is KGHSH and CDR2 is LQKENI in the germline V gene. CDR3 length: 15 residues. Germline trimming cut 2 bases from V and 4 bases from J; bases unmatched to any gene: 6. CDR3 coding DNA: TGTGCCAGCTCACCATTAGCGGGAGTGGGGTACGAGCAGTACTTC. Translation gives CASSPLAGVGYEQYF.

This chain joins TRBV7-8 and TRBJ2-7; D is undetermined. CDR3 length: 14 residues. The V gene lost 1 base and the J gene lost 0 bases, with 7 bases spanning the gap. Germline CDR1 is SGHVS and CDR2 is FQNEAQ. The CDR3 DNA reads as TGTGCCAGCAGCTTAGTCGTTTACTCCTACGAGCAGTACTTC. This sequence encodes CASSLVVYSYEQYF. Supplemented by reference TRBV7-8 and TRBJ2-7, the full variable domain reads GAGVSQSPRYKVAKRGQDVALRCDPISGHVSLFWYQQALGQGPEFLTYFQNEAQLDKSGLPSDRFFAERPEGSVSTLKIQRTQQEDSAVYLCASSLVVYSYEQYFGPGTRLTVT.

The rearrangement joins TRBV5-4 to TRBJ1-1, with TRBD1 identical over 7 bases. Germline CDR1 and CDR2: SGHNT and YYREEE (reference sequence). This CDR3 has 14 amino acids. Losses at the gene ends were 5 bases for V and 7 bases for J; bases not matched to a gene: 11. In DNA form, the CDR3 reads TGTGCCAGCAGGTCTCAACAGGGGATTGGTGAAGCTTTCTTT. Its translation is CASRSQQGIGEAFF.

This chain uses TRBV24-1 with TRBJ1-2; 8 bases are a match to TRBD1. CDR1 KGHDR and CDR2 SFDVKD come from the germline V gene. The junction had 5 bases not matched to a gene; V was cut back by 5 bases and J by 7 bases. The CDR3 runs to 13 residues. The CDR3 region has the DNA TGTGCCACCAGTGGTGGACAGGGAAGTGGCTACACCTTC. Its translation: CATSGGQGSGYTF.

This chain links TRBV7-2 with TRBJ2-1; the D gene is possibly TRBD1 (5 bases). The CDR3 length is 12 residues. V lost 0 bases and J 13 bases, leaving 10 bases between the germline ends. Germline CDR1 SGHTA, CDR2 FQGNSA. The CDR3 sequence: CASSLAQGHQFF. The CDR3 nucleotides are TGTGCCAGCAGCTTAGCTCAGGGCCACCAGTTCTTC.

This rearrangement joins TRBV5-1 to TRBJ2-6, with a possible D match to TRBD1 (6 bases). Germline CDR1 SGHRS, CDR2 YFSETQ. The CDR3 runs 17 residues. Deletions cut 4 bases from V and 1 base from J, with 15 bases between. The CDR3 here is CASSRRDTRSGANVLTF. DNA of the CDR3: TGCGCCAGCAGCCGCCGGGACACTCGATCTGGGGCCAACGTCCTGACTTTC.